These T cell receptor beta chains were read from a single sample in a study of T-cell memory formation after mild COVID-19. TCRdb re-called the 5' RACE reads with MiXCR, one entry per CDR3 protein. The repertoire holds fewer than 200,000 distinct CDR3 sequences, with 18% as singletons. The sequencing input was PBMCs or a T cell subset sorted from them (not recorded which). Receptors were obtained from a man in his late teens or twenties who had mild COVID-19 (a few samples of this study predate the infection). Cell type and time point are not known. The CDR3 runs from the conserved cysteine through the conserved F or W. A D gene is named only where the DNA matches it firmly. Expanded clones are given a class, and other clones once, few, many or no size at all.

-	TRBJ2-7	few	TRBV7-2	TGTGCCAGCAGCTTATTGACCTACGAGCAGTACTTC	CASSLLTYEQYF
TRBD1	TRBJ2-3	few	TRBV10-3	TGTGCCATCAGGGCCGAGGGGGCCGCAGATACGCAGTATTTT	CAIRAEGAADTQYF
-	TRBJ2-3	-	TRBV28	TGTGCCAGCGCGCCCGGGGGTTACACAGATACGCAGTATTTT	CASAPGGYTDTQYF
-	TRBJ1-5	few	TRBV15	TGTGCCACCAGCAGATGGGGGGGAGGGCAGCCCCAGCATTTT	CATSRWGGGQPQHF
TRBD2	TRBJ2-5	-	TRBV2	TGTGCCAGCAGTGAAACCCCTAGCGGGCAAGAGACCCAGTACTTC	CASSETPSGQETQYF
TRBD2	TRBJ2-3	few	TRBV12-3/TRBV12-4	TGTGCCAGCAGTTTAGATATAGCGGGGTCCACAGATACGCAGTATTTT	CASSLDIAGSTDTQYF
TRBD1	TRBJ2-7	many	TRBV28	TGTGCCAGCAGTTCTTCCGGGACAGGGTTCTCCTACGAGCAGTACTTC	CASSSSGTGFSYEQYF
-	TRBJ2-5	few	TRBV29-1	TGCAGCGTTAAACAAGAGACCCAGTACTTC	CSVKQETQYF
TRBD1	TRBJ1-1	few	TRBV7-2	TGTGCCAGCAGATGGGGGCCGCCAGGGGGCGACGTCCCTGAAGCTTTCTTT	CASRWGPPGGDVPEAFF
TRBD1	TRBJ1-1	-	TRBV20-1	TGCAGTGCGCGGACAGGGGGAGAAACTGAAGCTTTCTTT	CSARTGGETEAFF
-	TRBJ1-5	-	TRBV2	TGTGCCAGCACCCGGGAGGGGGGGGATCAGCCCCAGCATTTT	CASTREGGDQPQHF
TRBD1	TRBJ1-1	few	TRBV20-1	TGCAGTGCTAACCTAAACAGGGGGGGGACTGAAGCTTTCTTT	CSANLNRGGTEAFF
-	TRBJ1-1	-	TRBV3-1	TGTGCCAGCAGCCAGGGTGGGACGAGCACTGAAGCTTTCTTT	CASSQGGTSTEAFF
TRBD1	TRBJ1-4	many	TRBV3-1	TGTGCCAGCAGCTTGACAGGGTACTACGAAAAACTGTTTTTT	CASSLTGYYEKLFF
-	TRBJ1-6	-	TRBV6-2/TRBV6-3	TGTGCCAGCAGCGACCGCTATAATTCACCCCTCCACTTT	CASSDRYNSPLHF
-	TRBJ1-1	-	TRBV5-1	TGCGCCAGCAGCTTCGGACAGTTCACTGAAGCTTTCTTT	CASSFGQFTEAFF
-	TRBJ2-3	many	TRBV27	TGTGCCAGCAGTCACACAGATACGCAGTATTTT	CASSHTDTQYF
TRBD1	TRBJ1-1	-	TRBV5-1	TGCGCCAGCAGCTTGGGGACAGGGCTCACTGAAGCTTTCTTT	CASSLGTGLTEAFF
-	TRBJ1-1	few	TRBV4-3	TGCGCCAGCAGCCAAGATCGGACACAGGGTCTTTTCTTT	CASSQDRTQGLFF
-	TRBJ1-2	few	TRBV12-3/TRBV12-4	TGTGCCAGCAGTGCTCCCGGAGAGAGAGCCTATGGCTACACCTTC	CASSAPGERAYGYTF
-	TRBJ1-1	-	TRBV5-1	TGCGCCAGCAGCTTGGCCCCCGAAAACACTGAAGCTTTCTTT	CASSLAPENTEAFF
-	TRBJ2-1	few	TRBV5-1	TGCGCCAGCAGCTTGGTGCAGGACCCGGGGACATGGTTCTTC	CASSLVQDPGTWFF
-	TRBJ2-5	few	TRBV2	TGTGCCAGCAGTGACCCGGGGGACAACGAAGAGACCCAGTACTTC	CASSDPGDNEETQYF